This T cell receptor (beta chain) came from a study of CD8 T cells in ankylosing spondylitis. TCRdb passed the 5' RACE reads through MiXCR, listing each CDR3 protein once. Of around 130,000 distinct CDR3 sequences in the sample, roughly an eighth were seen once. At least ten counts were recorded for this clonotype. The sample was blood, either unsorted or a sorted T cell fraction (not recorded which). The receptor's source is a female donor with ankylosing spondylitis or in good health (not recorded which).

In nucleotides, the CDR3 is TGCGCCAGCCGGCTCTTCACAGAAGAGACCCAGTACTTC. It is translated as CASRLFTEETQYF. The V gene is TRBV5-1, the J gene TRBJ2-5; D not certain. This CDR3 has 13 amino acids. The V end was cut by 7 bases, the J end by 3 bases, with 13 bases between. Germline V lookup: CDR1 SGHRS, CDR2 YFSETQ. The full variable domain, its missing parts supplied by reference TRBV5-1 and TRBJ2-5, is KAGVTQTPRYLIKTRGQQVTLSCSPISGHRSVSWYQQTPGQGLQFLFEYFSETQRNKGNFPGRFSGRQFSNSRSEMNVSTLELGDSALYLCASRLFTEETQYFGPGTRLLVL.